Following are 27 T cell receptor beta chains from one sample sequenced in a study of CD8+ T cells in alopecia areata (dated by TCRdb to 2016 to 2019). The library was produced with the immunoSEQ multiplex PCR assay. To provide template for TCR sequencing, every sample had RNA extracted and reverse transcribed into cDNA. TCRdb mirrors the immuneACCESS table, restricted to in-frame sequences. Some clones are absent from its copies; in checked studies, under half trace to an unresolved V gene, and the reason for the others is unknown. This sample gives 13,000 to 15,000 clones in total; approximately 53% of them show up just once. The ten largest clones add up to approximately 3.6% of the sample. CD4+ cells from a few biomarker-study patients were further sorted into CD25+CD127- cells. The sample comprised CD4+ Tregs sorted from blood. The receptors were sampled from a human donor with alopecia areata.

This clone has just one count. The rearrangement joins TRBV10-2 to TRBJ2-1; perhaps TRBD2 as D (6 bases). The V gene lost 7 bases and the J gene lost 4 bases, with 17 bases spanning the gap. The CDR3 is 15 residues long. Germline V gene lookup returns CDR1 WSHSY and CDR2 SAAADI. CDR3 amino acids: CASNKGAGAYNEQFF. The CDR3 DNA follows: TGCGCCAGCAATAAGGGAGCGGGTGCGTACAATGAGCAGTTCTTC.

This clone came up a few times. This chain connects TRBV4-1 to TRBJ2-7; perhaps TRBD1 as D (5 bases). The ends were cut back, 0 bases at V and 3 bases at J, with 15 bases in the middle. The CDR3 sequence is 16 residues long. Germline V gene lookup returns CDR1 MGHRA and CDR2 YSYEKL. This chain's CDR3 is CASSQEPGRVGYEQYF. CDR3 DNA: TGCGCCAGCAGCCAAGAACCGGGCAGGGTTGGCTACGAGCAGTACTTC.

The V gene is TRBV19, the J gene TRBJ1-5; a weak D match, TRBD1 (5 bases). The V end was cut by 1 base, the J end by 6 bases, with 13 bases between. Germline CDR1 is LNHDA and CDR2 is SQIVND (reference sequence). The CDR3 is 15 residues long. CDR3 region: CASSIGDRGSQPQHF. CDR3 nucleotide sequence: TGTGCCAGTAGTATAGGGGACCGGGGGTCTCAGCCCCAGCATTTT.

The chain uses TRBV29-1 and TRBJ2-3; no firm D call. CDR1 is SQVTM, CDR2 ANQGSEA, per germline. Trimming shortened V by 3 bases and J by 2 bases, and 6 bases separated the two germline ends. The CDR3 runs to 12 residues. CDR3 nucleotides: TGCAGCGTTGATGTGAACACAGATACGCAGTATTTT. It is translated as CSVDVNTDTQYF.

The chain recombines TRBV11-2 with TRBJ2-3; D is possibly TRBD2 (5 bases). This CDR3 spans 17 amino acids. V was clipped by 3 bases and J by 5 bases, with 21 bases between them. Germline CDR1 and CDR2: SGHAT and FQNNGV. Here the CDR3 reads CASSFEGSINYLDTQYF. The CDR3 coding sequence is TGTGCCAGCAGCTTCGAGGGATCGATAAATTATCTAGATACGCAGTATTTT.

Comment on this clone: A junction end diverges from the germline sequence, so it may reflect a read error. V usage is TRBV23-1 and J usage is TRBJ2-2; D is unresolved. TRBV23-1 is classed as an ORF, of uncertain function. This CDR3 has 13 amino acids. The CDR3 nucleotides read TGCGCCGGCAGTCACCCTGACACCGGGGAGCTGTTTTTT. Encoded protein: CAGSHPDTGELFF.

CDR3 loop: CASSSNSGNTIYF. The CDR3 nucleotides read TGTGCCAGCAGTTCTAACTCTGGAAACACCATATATTTT. V gene TRBV6-6 combines with J gene TRBJ1-3; D is undetermined. V lost 4 bases and J lost 0, with 4 bases in between. Germline CDR1 MNHNY, CDR2 SVGAGI (reference sequence). The CDR3 spans 13 residues.

V is TRBV7-2 and J is TRBJ2-1, with 7 bases fitting TRBD2. Unmatched junction bases numbered 0, after V lost 0 bases and J lost 7 bases. This CDR3 is 13 amino acids long. Germline V gene lookup returns CDR1 SGHTA and CDR2 FQGNSA. CDR3 coding DNA: TGTGCCAGCAGCTTAGCGCGGGAGAATGAGCAGTTCTTC. It specifies CASSLARENEQFF.

The chain uses TRBV1 and TRBJ2-1; no check of the table's D call, TRBD2, against the DNA was made. TRBV1 is flagged as a pseudogene. The CDR3 loop spans 20 amino acids. DNA of the CDR3: TGCACCAGCAGCCACACCCCGGGACTAGCGGGAGGGCCTATCCTGGATGAGCAGTTCTTC. Protein sequence: CTSSHTPGLAGGPILDEQFF.

The gene calls are TRBV4-2 and TRBJ2-7, with D uncertain. V was trimmed by 2 bases and J by 4 bases, leaving 27 bases between them. There are 19 residues in the CDR3. CDR1 and CDR2 from the germline V gene are LGHNA and YNFKEQ. CDR3 DNA: TGTGCCAGCAGCCAACTTTCCGTGATAGGTGGTCAAATGGTTTACGAGCAGTACTTC. The encoded protein is CASSQLSVIGGQMVYEQYF.

By share, this clone counts as large. The chain couples TRBV28 to TRBJ2-3; no definite D call. There are 14 residues in the CDR3. The germline V and J ends were trimmed by 6 bases and 2 bases, with 12 bases remaining between them. Germline values: CDR1 MDHEN, CDR2 SYDVKM. CDR3 nucleotides: TGTGCCAGCAGCACACGACACCACACAGATACGCAGTATTTT. This sequence encodes CASSTRHHTDTQYF.

The chain links TRBV28 to TRBJ2-7; no clear D. Germline loops: CDR1 MDHEN, CDR2 SYDVKM. This CDR3 region has 12 residues. V shed 5 bases and J shed 2 bases, with 7 bases lying between them. This CDR3 reads CASSPSAYEQYF. The CDR3 DNA is TGTGCCAGCAGTCCATCGGCCTACGAGCAGTACTTC.

CDR3 in DNA: TGTGCCAGCAGCTTAGTTCCGGGACAGGGGGATGGCTACACCTTC. Translation gives CASSLVPGQGDGYTF. V gene TRBV7-6 combines with J gene TRBJ1-2; 11 bases map to TRBD1. Germline CDR1 and CDR2: SGHVS and FNYEAQ. V dropped 1 base and J dropped 6; count of bases not matched to a gene: 4. CDR3 length: 15 residues.

The V gene is TRBV23-1, the J gene TRBJ2-7; TRBD2 matches 7 bases. TRBV23-1 is an open reading frame whose function is uncertain. This CDR3 has 15 residues. V shed 7 bases, J shed 5 bases, and the junction held 14 bases outside the gene matches. The CDR3: CASTRGGRSGDEQYF. CDR3 nucleotide sequence: TGCGCCAGCACTCGAGGCGGGAGAAGTGGGGACGAGCAGTACTTC.

CDR3 bases: TGCGCCAGCAGCTTTAGCGGAACCGGGGAGCTGTTTTTT. Its translation: CASSFSGTGELFF. The chain carries TRBV5-1 and TRBJ2-2; D possibly corresponds to TRBD2 (6 bases). There are 13 residues in the CDR3. Germline lookup yields CDR1 SGHRS and CDR2 YFSETQ. Trimming pared 2 bases from V and 5 bases from J, leaving 7 bases between.

The table lists this clone with a few counts. V gene TRBV10-3 combines with J gene TRBJ1-5, with TRBD1 matching over 7 bases. The CDR3 runs 15 residues. The V segment lost 6 bases and the J segment 4 bases; nucleotides outside the gene matches: 9. Looked up from germline, CDR1 is ENHRY and CDR2 is SYGVKD. The CDR3 sequence is CAISAGQLLNQPQHF. The CDR3 DNA sequence: TGTGCCATCAGCGCGGGACAGCTACTAAATCAGCCCCAGCATTTT.

The DNA for the CDR3 is TGTGCCAGCTCACCACGCAGTAGCACCGGGGAGCTGTTTTTT. This codes for CASSPRSSTGELFF. The chain couples TRBV18 to TRBJ2-2; D not certain. This CDR3 has 14 residues. The ends were cut back, 1 base at V and 4 bases at J, with 7 bases in the middle. CDR1 KGHSH and CDR2 LQKENI come from the germline V gene.

This chain joins TRBV6-5 and TRBJ2-1; 10 bases are shared with TRBD2. With V trimmed by 10 bases and J by 5 bases, 8 bases remained unmatched. Germline lookup yields CDR1 MNHEY and CDR2 SVGAGI. CDR3 length: 14 amino acids. In nucleotides, the CDR3 is TGTGCCACCCTGATAGCGGGAGGCCACAATGAGCAGTTCTTC. Translation gives CATLIAGGHNEQFF.

The chain joins TRBV10-3 to TRBJ2-3; 9 nucleotides align to TRBD1. Per germline, CDR1 ENHRY and CDR2 SYGVKD. The CDR3 has 16 residues. V shed 6 bases and J 4 bases; nucleotides not matched to a gene: 11. The DNA of the CDR3 is TGTGCCATCAGGGGATCCGGGACAGGGTTACCAGATACGCAGTATTTT. Protein product: CAIRGSGTGLPDTQYF.

This clone was seen a single time. The chain has TRBV7-8 and TRBJ1-5, with TRBD1 identical over 9 bases. Germline V gene lookup returns CDR1 SGHVS and CDR2 FQNEAQ. The CDR3 is 15 residues long. V lost 5 bases and J lost 5; bases outside the gene matches: 7. The CDR3 region has the DNA TGTGCCAGCAGCCTACAAACAGGGGGCTATCAGCCCCAGCATTTT. Protein sequence: CASSLQTGGYQPQHF.

This clone was picked up a small number of times. The chain couples TRBV7-9 to TRBJ2-5; D is possibly TRBD1 (5 bases). This CDR3 spans 13 amino acids. The germline V and J ends were trimmed by 5 bases and 4 bases, with 11 bases remaining between them. In germline, CDR1 is SEHNR, CDR2 FQNEAQ (reference sequence). The CDR3 bases are TGTGCCAGCAGCCCGACCCAGGGAGAGACCCAGTACTTC. Its translation: CASSPTQGETQYF.

The V call is TRBV4-1, the J call TRBJ2-5; TRBD1 is a possible D gene (6 bases). CDR1 is MGHRA and CDR2 is YSYEKL in the germline V gene. The CDR3 loop spans 15 amino acids. Trimming stripped 4 bases from V and 1 base from J, with 13 bases between. The CDR3 reads CASSLQRGSQETQYF. The CDR3, as DNA: TGCGCCAGCAGCCTTCAAAGGGGGTCCCAAGAGACCCAGTACTTC.

Notes on this clone: The germline gene is not matched at one end of the junction; a read error may be the cause. V usage is TRBV7-7 and J usage is TRBJ2-6; the D gene is possibly TRBD1 (5 bases). Per germline, CDR1 SSHAT and CDR2 FNYEAQ (reference sequence). CDR3 size: 14 residues. CDR3 region: CASSPRVGANVLTF. In DNA form, the CDR3 reads TGTGCTAGCAGCCCCAGGGTAGGGGCCAACGTCCTGACTTTC. The entire variable domain, with the rest obtained from reference TRBV7-7 and TRBJ2-6, is as follows: GAGVSQSPRYKVTKRGQDVTLRCDPISSHATLYWYQQALGQGPEFLTYFNYEAQPDKSGLPSDRFSAERPEGSISTLTIQRTEQRDSAMYRCASSPRVGANVLTFGAGSRLTVL.

The chain links TRBV29-1 to TRBJ2-1; weak D call: TRBD2 (6 bases). Germline CDR1 and CDR2: SQVTM and ANQGSEA. The V end was cut by 3 bases, the J end by 3 bases, with 12 bases between. The CDR3 totals 14 residues. The CDR3 DNA reads TGCAGCGTTGATCCGGGACTTGGCTACAATGAGCAGTTCTTC. It specifies CSVDPGLGYNEQFF.

In its sample, this clone was seen a few times. This rearrangement joins TRBV11-3 to TRBJ1-1, with 8 bases identical to TRBD1. The germline V gene encodes CDR1 SGHNT and CDR2 YENEEA. The J segment lost 6 bases and the V segment lost 0 bases, leaving 6 bases of the junction unmatched. This CDR3 comprises 15 residues. The CDR3 DNA is TGTGCCAGCAGCTTAGAGTATAACAGGGGGTCTGAAGCTTTCTTT. It encodes CASSLEYNRGSEAFF.

V usage is TRBV2 and J usage is TRBJ2-5; D not resolved. The V end lost 7 bases, the J end lost 2 bases, and 14 bases lay between the germline ends. The CDR3 has 14 residues. CDR1 is SNHLY and CDR2 is FYNNEI in the germline V gene. The CDR3 reads CASTLPRQQETQYF. The CDR3 DNA sequence: TGTGCCAGCACCCTCCCGCGGCAGCAAGAGACCCAGTACTTC.

This clone has more than one count but fewer than ten. This chain connects TRBV18 to TRBJ2-3; D is undetermined. Germline V gene data show CDR1 as KGHSH and CDR2 as LQKENI. The CDR3 runs to 13 residues. Trimming removed 6 bases from V and 3 bases from J, with 10 bases in between. CDR3 sequence reads: CASSLLVTDTQYF. The DNA for the CDR3 is TGTGCCAGCTCTCTACTCGTAACAGATACGCAGTATTTT.